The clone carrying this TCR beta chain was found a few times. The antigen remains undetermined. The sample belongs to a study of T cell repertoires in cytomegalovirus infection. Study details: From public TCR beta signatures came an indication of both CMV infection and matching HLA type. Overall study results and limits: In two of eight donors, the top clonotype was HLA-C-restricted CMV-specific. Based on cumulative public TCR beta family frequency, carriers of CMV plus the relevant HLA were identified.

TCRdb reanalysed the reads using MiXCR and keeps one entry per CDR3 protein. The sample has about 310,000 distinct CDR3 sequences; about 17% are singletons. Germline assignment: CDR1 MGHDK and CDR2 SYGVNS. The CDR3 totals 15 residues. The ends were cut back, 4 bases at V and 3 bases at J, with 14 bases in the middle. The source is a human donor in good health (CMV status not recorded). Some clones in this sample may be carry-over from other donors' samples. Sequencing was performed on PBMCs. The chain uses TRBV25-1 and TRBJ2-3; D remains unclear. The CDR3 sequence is CASSVGLGQTDTQYF. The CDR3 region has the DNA TGTGCCAGCAGTGTTGGTTTAGGCCAAACAGATACGCAGTATTTT. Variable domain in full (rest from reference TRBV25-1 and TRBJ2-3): EADIYQTPRYLVIGTGKKITLECSQTMGHDKMYWYQQDPGMELHLIHYSYGVNSTEKGDLSSESTVSRIRTEHFPLTLESARPSHTSQYLCASSVGLGQTDTQYFGPGTRLTVL.